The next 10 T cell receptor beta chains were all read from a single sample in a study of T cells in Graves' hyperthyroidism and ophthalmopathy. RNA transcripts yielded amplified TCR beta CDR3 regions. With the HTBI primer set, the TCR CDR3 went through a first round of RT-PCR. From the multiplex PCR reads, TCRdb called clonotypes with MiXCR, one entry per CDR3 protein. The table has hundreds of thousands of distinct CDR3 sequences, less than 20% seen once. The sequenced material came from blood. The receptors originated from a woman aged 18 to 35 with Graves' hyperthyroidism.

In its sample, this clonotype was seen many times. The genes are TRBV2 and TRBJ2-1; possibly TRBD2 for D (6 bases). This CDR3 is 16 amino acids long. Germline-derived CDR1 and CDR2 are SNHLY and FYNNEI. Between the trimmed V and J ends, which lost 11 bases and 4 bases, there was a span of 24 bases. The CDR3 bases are TGTGCCTCAAAGGAGGGATCGGGACTGGGTTACAATGAGCAGTTCTTC. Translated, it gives CASKEGSGLGYNEQFF.

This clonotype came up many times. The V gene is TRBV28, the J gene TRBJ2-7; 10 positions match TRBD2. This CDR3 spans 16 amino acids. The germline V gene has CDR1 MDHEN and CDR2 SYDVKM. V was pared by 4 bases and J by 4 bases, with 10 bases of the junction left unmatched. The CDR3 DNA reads TGTGCCAGCAGTTCCTCAGCGGGGGGGCTATATTACGAGCAGTACTTC. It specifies CASSSSAGGLYYEQYF.

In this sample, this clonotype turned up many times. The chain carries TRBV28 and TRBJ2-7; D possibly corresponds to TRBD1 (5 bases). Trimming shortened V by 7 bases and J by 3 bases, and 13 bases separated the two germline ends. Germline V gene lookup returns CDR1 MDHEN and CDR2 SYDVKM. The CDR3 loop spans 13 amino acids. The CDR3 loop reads CASTNRLFYEQYF. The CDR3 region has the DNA TGTGCCAGCACGAACAGGTTATTCTACGAGCAGTACTTC.

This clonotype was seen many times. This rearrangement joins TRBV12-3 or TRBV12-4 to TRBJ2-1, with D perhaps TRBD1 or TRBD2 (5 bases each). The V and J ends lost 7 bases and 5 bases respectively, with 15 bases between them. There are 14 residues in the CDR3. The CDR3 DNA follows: TGTGCCAGCATCCCTTCCGGGACCCACAATGAGCAGTTCTTC. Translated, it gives CASIPSGTHNEQFF.

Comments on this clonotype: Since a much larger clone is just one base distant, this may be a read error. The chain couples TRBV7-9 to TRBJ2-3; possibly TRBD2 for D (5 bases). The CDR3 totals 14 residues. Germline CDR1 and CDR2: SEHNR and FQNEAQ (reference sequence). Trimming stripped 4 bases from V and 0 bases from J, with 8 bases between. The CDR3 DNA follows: TGTGCCAGCAGCTCCCGGAGGAGCACAGATACGCAGTATTTT. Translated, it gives CASSSRRSTDTQYF. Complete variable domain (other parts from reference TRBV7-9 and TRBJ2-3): DTGVSQNPRHKITKRGQNVTFRCDPISEHNRLYWYRQTLGQGPEFLTYFQNEAQLEKSRLLSDRFSAERPKGSFSTLEIQRTEQGDSAMYLCASSSRRSTDTQYFGPGTRLTVL.

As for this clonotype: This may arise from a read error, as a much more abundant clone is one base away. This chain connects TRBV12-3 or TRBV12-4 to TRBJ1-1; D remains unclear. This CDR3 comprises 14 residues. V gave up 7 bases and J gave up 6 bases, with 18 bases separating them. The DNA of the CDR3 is TGTGCCAGCACCACGGACCAATCGGGCGCTGAAGCTTTCTTT. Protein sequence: CASTTDQSGAEAFF.

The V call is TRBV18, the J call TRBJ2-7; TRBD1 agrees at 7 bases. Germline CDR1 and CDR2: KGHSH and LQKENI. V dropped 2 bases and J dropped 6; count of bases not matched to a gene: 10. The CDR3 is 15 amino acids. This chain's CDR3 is CASSPSPSTGSEQYF. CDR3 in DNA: TGTGCCAGCTCACCAAGTCCCTCGACAGGGTCCGAGCAGTACTTC.

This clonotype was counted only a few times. The CDR3 region has the DNA TGTGCCAGTAGTATTGGACAGAATGAAAAACTGTTTTTT. Encoded protein: CASSIGQNEKLFF. The V call is TRBV19, the J call TRBJ1-4; perhaps TRBD1 as D (6 bases). Looked up from germline, CDR1 is LNHDA and CDR2 is SQIVND (reference sequence). The CDR3 has 13 residues. With 3 bases removed from V and 5 bases from J, the gap between germline ends came to 7 bases.

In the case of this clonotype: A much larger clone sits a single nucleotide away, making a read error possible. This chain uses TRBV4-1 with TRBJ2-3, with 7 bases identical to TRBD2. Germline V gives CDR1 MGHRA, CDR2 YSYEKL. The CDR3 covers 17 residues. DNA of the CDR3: TGCGTCAGCAGCCGCCAGATCGTGGGAGGGGGCACAGATACGCAGTATTTT. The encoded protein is CVSSRQIVGGGTDTQYF.

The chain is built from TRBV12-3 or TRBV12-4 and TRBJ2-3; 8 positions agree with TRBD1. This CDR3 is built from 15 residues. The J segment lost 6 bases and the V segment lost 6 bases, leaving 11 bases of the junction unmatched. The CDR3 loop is CASSLRQGMEDTQYF. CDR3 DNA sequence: TGTGCCAGCAGCCTTCGACAGGGGATGGAGGATACGCAGTATTTT.